This T cell receptor beta chain was sequenced in a study of T cells after posttransplantation cyclophosphamide. Notes on the study in general: Donor-recipient repertoire similarity was low at 1-2 months, rising over year one. TRB clonality was highly associated with recipient CMV seropositivity and reactivation. TRB overlap between skin or GI tissue T cells and blood was limited.

With regard to this clone: The target antigen is unknown.

Cyclophosphamide on days +3 and +4 followed busulfan-fludarabine conditioning and a marrow graft. Assay: immunoSEQ multiplex PCR; the TCRdb copy retains only in-frame clones and omits some. The sample includes roughly 5,900 clones, around 1.9% seen only once; the top ten take 25% to 30%. Trimming removed 5 bases from V and 9 bases from J; junction bases left unmatched: 13. This CDR3 region has 13 residues. The germline CDR1 and CDR2 sequences are GTSNPN and SVGIG (reference sequence). The sequences come from PBMCs, collected around 240 days after a stem cell transplant with posttransplant cyclophosphamide. This chain uses TRBV30 with TRBJ2-7, with TRBD2 matching 7 bases. The TCR sequence derives from a young adult male patient who received an allogeneic stem cell transplant from a related donor, was CMV-positive, and had no GVHD. The T cells may come from the graft donor. CDR3 in DNA: TGTGCCTGGGGGGGGGATGGGGGTCTAGGGCAGTACTTC. Its protein product is CAWGGDGGLGQYF.